A selection of T cell receptor beta chains follows, all from one sample in a study of blood T cell repertoires in COVID-19. Profiling relied on immunoSEQ multiplex PCR, and the TCRdb table lists in-frame clones only, not all of them. The sample lists 150,000 to 200,000 clones; 86% were seen once. Specimen: peripheral blood. These receptors were taken from a woman at least 80 years old in a cohort sampled during active or convalescent COVID-19. Both conserved end residues are part of each CDR3. The D gene is left open where the match is weak.

>TRBJ1-2|TRBV2|NA
CASSEIQGGIGTF
>TRBJ1-4|TRBV19|NA
CASSITFGAANEKLFF
>TRBJ1-4|TRBV5-6|NA
CASSFTGGPTNEKLFF
>TRBJ1-4|TRBV19|NA
CASTLQGSDEKLFF
>TRBJ1-5|TRBV24-1|TRBD1
CATSKGADNQPQHF
>TRBJ2-7|TRBV18|TRBD2
CASSPRSAGGSYEQYF
>TRBJ1-1|TRBV11-2|TRBD1
CASSFRGQLPNTEAFF
>TRBJ2-1|TRBV7-8|TRBD2
CASSPVRLAGSIYNEQFF
>TRBJ2-7|TRBV11-3|TRBD1
CASSFRDRVYEQYF
>TRBJ1-1|TRBV23-1|TRBD1
CASSQSLGQQNTEAFF
>TRBJ2-1|TRBV4-1|NA
CASSSPPTEPMQFF
>TRBJ1-6|TRBV19|NA
CASRSQGGSPLHF
>TRBJ1-6|TRBV27|NA
CASSQGFNGSPLHF
>TRBJ2-7|TRBV12-3/TRBV12-4|NA
CASSTRLTQQYF
>TRBJ2-1|TRBV10-3|NA
CAISESGASDEQFF
>TRBJ2-5|TRBV4-2|TRBD2
CASSQMTSGQETQYF